A selection of T cell receptor beta chains follows, all from one sample in a study of shared clonotypes between healthy human individuals. TCRdb's copy holds only in-frame clones and misses some; the assay was immunoSEQ multiplex PCR. Altogether over 2,000,000 clones are present, just under 95% being singletons, with the ten largest covering 1.5% to 2%. Sequenced: naive CD8+ T cells from PBMCs. Receptors originate from a man aged 18-30 years in good health. Some clones in this sample may be carry-over from other donors' samples. Each CDR3 is given with its conserved first and last residue. The D gene is left open where the match is weak. Rows give clone size only sometimes, using once, few, many, or a class for an expanded clone.

d_gene	v_gene	abundance	j_gene	CDR3aa	CDR3nt
TRBD1	TRBV27	NA	TRBJ1-2	CASSLSGQGANWYGYTF	TGTGCCAGCAGTTTAAGCGGACAGGGGGCTAACTGGTATGGCTACACCTTC
NA	TRBV2	NA	TRBJ2-7	CASSAQSLYEQYF	TGTGCCAGCAGTGCCCAGAGTCTCTACGAGCAGTACTTC
NA	TRBV11-3	NA	TRBJ2-3	CASSLPGDTQYF	TGTGCCAGCAGCCTGCCGGGGGATACGCAGTATTTT
NA	TRBV13	NA	TRBJ2-7	CASSLSESSYEQYF	TGTGCCAGCAGCCTTAGCGAGAGCTCCTACGAGCAGTACTTC
TRBD2	TRBV7-2	NA	TRBJ2-5	CASSWTSSYGGTQYF	TGTGCCAGCAGTTGGACTAGTTCATACGGTGGGACCCAGTACTTC
NA	TRBV6-1	once	TRBJ1-1	CASTWSPRTEAFF	TGTGCCAGTACGTGGTCCCCGCGGACTGAAGCTTTCTTT
TRBD1	TRBV2	once	TRBJ1-5	CASSFIPGQGGQPQHF	TGTGCCAGCAGTTTTATACCGGGACAGGGGGGTCAGCCCCAGCATTTT
TRBD1	TRBV7-8	NA	TRBJ2-7	CASSFSTGVLYEQYF	TGTGCCAGCAGCTTTTCGACAGGGGTCCTCTACGAGCAGTACTTC
NA	TRBV7-9	NA	TRBJ1-1	CASSFPTQEAFRGAFF	TGTGCCAGCAGCTTCCCTACACAGGAGGCGTTTCGGGGTGCTTTCTTT
NA	TRBV15	NA	TRBJ2-1	CATSRDRDAVRAQFF	TGTGCCACCAGCAGAGATCGGGACGCCGTCAGGGCGCAGTTCTTC
TRBD1	TRBV7-8	once	TRBJ2-5	CASSSRRGWYQETQYF	TGTGCCAGCAGCTCCCGCAGGGGGTGGTACCAAGAGACCCAGTACTTC
TRBD2	TRBV6-1	NA	TRBJ2-3	CASSEGRVTDTQYF	TGTGCCAGCAGTGAGGGGAGGGTCACAGATACGCAGTATTTT
TRBD1	TRBV9	NA	TRBJ2-7	CASSSGGYEQYF	TGTGCCAGCAGCTCAGGGGGATACGAGCAGTACTTC
TRBD1	TRBV5-8	NA	TRBJ2-7	CASSRRTGGSYEQYF	TGTGCCAGCAGCCGACGGACAGGGGGCTCCTACGAGCAGTACTTC
NA	TRBV5-8	NA	TRBJ1-1	CASTWRNGDTEAFF	TGTGCCAGCACCTGGAGGAACGGAGACACTGAAGCTTTCTTT
NA	TRBV7-9	once	TRBJ1-1	CASSSGPGSNTEAFF	TGTGCCAGCAGCTCCGGTCCAGGGTCGAACACTGAAGCTTTCTTT
TRBD1	TRBV5-6	NA	TRBJ1-1	CASSLTGDSTEAFF	TGTGCCAGCAGCTTGACAGGGGATAGCACTGAAGCTTTCTTT
NA	TRBV2	NA	TRBJ1-4	CASRQGRIMNEKLFF	TGTGCCAGCAGACAAGGACGGATTATGAATGAAAAACTGTTTTTT
NA	TRBV28	NA	TRBJ2-3	CASRPTRASHVDTQYF	TGTGCCAGCAGGCCTACGAGGGCTTCTCACGTAGATACGCAGTATTTT
TRBD2	TRBV4-3	NA	TRBJ2-2	CASSQESSGMYTGELFF	TGCGCCAGCAGCCAAGAGTCTAGCGGGATGTACACCGGGGAGCTGTTTTTT
NA	TRBV19	NA	TRBJ2-1	CASSPAFNEQFF	TGTGCCAGTAGTCCCGCCTTCAATGAGCAGTTCTTC
TRBD1	TRBV4-1	NA	TRBJ2-7	CASSHYDRGGEQYF	TGCGCCAGCAGCCATTATGACAGGGGAGGCGAGCAGTACTTC
NA	TRBV19	NA	TRBJ1-1	CASSIGGHSEAFF	TGTGCCAGTAGTATTGGAGGACATTCTGAAGCTTTCTTT